The 24 T cell receptor beta chains reported below all come from one sample, sequenced in a study of blood T cell repertoires in COVID-19. Libraries were prepared by immunoSEQ multiplex PCR; TCRdb keeps only in-frame clonotypes and omits some of them. Among approximately 300,000 clones listed, 87% were seen once. Sequenced material: PBMCs or T cells enriched from blood (not recorded which). The receptors were gathered from a woman aged 25 to 45 who had recovered from COVID-19.

This clone came up a few times. The chain uses TRBV30 and TRBJ1-2; 8 bases match TRBD1. Trimming at V came to 1 base and at J to 13 bases, leaving 14 bases not matched to a gene. Germline values: CDR1 GTSNPN, CDR2 SVGIG (reference sequence). There are 14 residues in the CDR3. The CDR3 here is CAWSDRPQGGACTF. CDR3 nucleotides: TGTGCCTGGAGTGATAGACCACAGGGGGGGGCTTGCACCTTC.

A word on this clone: An end of the junction differs from the germline gene, which may be a read error. The rearrangement uses TRBV19 and TRBJ2-1; 9 nucleotides agree with TRBD2. CDR1 and CDR2 (germline): LNHDA, SQIVND (reference sequence). The CDR3 contains 14 residues. CDR3 bases: TGTGCCAGTAGTATAGATCGAGGCGGGGGGGCCTCGGTCTTC. This codes for CASSIDRGGGASVF. Full variable domain (outside the CDR3, taken from reference TRBV19 and TRBJ2-1): DGGITQSPKYLFRKEGQNVTLSCEQNLNHDAMYWYRQDPGQGLRLIYYSQIVNDFQKGDIAEGYSVSREKKESFPLTVTSAQKNPTAFYLCASSIDRGGGASVFGPGTRLTVL.

The chain is built from TRBV27 and TRBJ1-2; 9 bases are a match to TRBD1. Germline loops: CDR1 MNHEY, CDR2 SMNVEV (reference sequence). This CDR3 has 16 amino acids. The V segment lost 6 bases and the J segment 5 bases; nucleotides outside the gene matches: 13. The CDR3 region is CASRRTGASPLYGYTF. The DNA for the CDR3 is TGTGCCAGCAGGAGGACAGGGGCTTCTCCTCTTTATGGCTACACCTTC.

This clone was recorded only once. J is TRBJ1-6 and V is TRBV18, with 8 positions matching TRBD1. This CDR3 comprises 16 residues. In germline, CDR1 is KGHSH, CDR2 LQKENI. With V trimmed by 3 bases and J by 8 bases, 9 bases remained unmatched. The CDR3 DNA sequence: TGTGCCAGCTCACCTCGGACAGGGACAGGCGATTCACCCCTCCACTTT. Translation: CASSPRTGTGDSPLHF.

This rearrangement joins TRBV6-1 to TRBJ2-2; 8 bases match TRBD1. Trimming at V came to 0 bases and at J to 0 bases, leaving 3 bases not matched to a gene. Germline values: CDR1 MNHNS, CDR2 SASEGT. This CDR3 region has 17 residues. The CDR3 region is CASSEAATGANTGELFF. In DNA form, the CDR3 reads TGTGCCAGCAGTGAAGCGGCGACAGGGGCGAACACCGGGGAGCTGTTTTTT.

The chain couples TRBV5-1 to TRBJ1-1, with a tentative D call TRBD1 (6 bases). Germline CDR1 SGHRS, CDR2 YFSETQ. V was shortened by 2 bases and J by 1 base, with 15 bases between the two germline ends. This CDR3 region has 16 residues. CDR3 in amino acids: CASSLHLQGRNTEAFF. CDR3 bases: TGCGCCAGCAGCTTACACCTACAGGGAAGGAACACTGAAGCTTTCTTT.

This clone was counted a few times. The genes are TRBV4-1 and TRBJ1-1; a weak D match, TRBD1 (5 bases). The germline V gene encodes CDR1 MGHRA and CDR2 YSYEKL. V shed 2 bases and J shed 7 bases, with 23 bases lying between them. The CDR3 runs to 17 residues. In DNA, the CDR3 is TGCGCCAGCAGCCAACCCCCAGCGGGACGGGAGAAAGATGAAGCTTTCTTT. It encodes CASSQPPAGREKDEAFF.

The rearrangement joins TRBV5-1 to TRBJ1-6; TRBD1 matches 8 bases. V lost 4 bases and J lost 7; bases outside the gene matches: 13. CDR3 size: 17 residues. Germline loops: CDR1 SGHRS, CDR2 YFSETQ. Written as DNA, the CDR3 is TGCGCCAGCAGCCCGGATGGCAGGGGGCGAGAGAATTCACCCCTCCACTTT. Translating gives CASSPDGRGRENSPLHF. The full variable domain, in which reference TRBV5-1 and TRBJ1-6 provide the parts outside the CDR3, is KAGVTQTPRYLIKTRGQQVTLSCSPISGHRSVSWYQQTPGQGLQFLFEYFSETQRNKGNFPGRFSGRQFSNSRSEMNVSTLELGDSALYLCASSPDGRGRENSPLHFGNGTRLTVT.

The gene calls are TRBV25-1 and TRBJ1-2, with D hard to call. V was shortened by 5 bases and J by 7 bases, with 8 bases between the two germline ends. This CDR3 has 11 residues. From germline, CDR1 is MGHDK and CDR2 SYGVNS. The CDR3 DNA sequence: TGTGCCAGCAGTATGCGAGGTGGCTACACCTTC. Protein product: CASSMRGGYTF.

This clone appeared a single time. The gene calls are TRBV28 and TRBJ1-4; D might be TRBD1 (6 bases). The V and J ends lost 5 bases and 8 bases respectively, with 15 bases between them. The CDR3 consists of 14 residues. Per the germline V gene, CDR1 is MDHEN and CDR2 is SYDVKM. CDR3 region: CASSPTGLLEKLFF. The CDR3, as DNA: TGTGCCAGCAGTCCTACAGGGTTATTGGAAAAACTGTTTTTT. Using reference TRBV28 and TRBJ1-4 for the parts outside the CDR3, the full variable domain is DVKVTQSSRYLVKRTGEKVFLECVQDMDHENMFWYRQDPGLGLRLIYFSYDVKMKEKGDIPEGYSVSREKKERFSLILESASTNQTSMYLCASSPTGLLEKLFFGSGTQLSVL.

The V call is TRBV7-9, the J call TRBJ2-7; possible D gene TRBD2, 5 bases. Trimming pared 2 bases from V and 1 base from J, leaving 9 bases between. CDR1 SEHNR and CDR2 FQNEAQ come from the germline V gene (reference sequence). The length of the CDR3 is 14 residues. CDR3 DNA: TGTGCCAGCAGCTTAACGACGGGGTCCTACGAGCAGTACTTC. It is translated as CASSLTTGSYEQYF.

The V call is TRBV5-1, the J call TRBJ1-2; 8 nucleotides align to TRBD1. The germline CDR1 and CDR2 sequences are SGHRS and YFSETQ. The V and J ends lost 0 bases and 8 bases, in that order; junction bases with no gene match: 9. The CDR3 has 15 residues. The CDR3 coding sequence is TGCGCCAGCAGCTTGGCAGGGGGCGTAAGGGGAGGCTACACCTTC. It yields the protein CASSLAGGVRGGYTF.

The chain employs TRBV27 and TRBJ1-1, with D perhaps matching TRBD1 (5 bases). Germline loops: CDR1 MNHEY, CDR2 SMNVEV (reference sequence). This CDR3 region has 14 residues. Trimming removed 5 bases from V and 4 bases from J, with 14 bases in between. Here the CDR3 DNA reads TGTGCCAGCAGTAACGGGGGATTGGGCACTGAAGCTTTCTTT. This codes for CASSNGGLGTEAFF.

The chain uses TRBV5-5 and TRBJ2-3; 7 positions match TRBD1. Germline CDR1 SGHKS, CDR2 YYEKEE (reference sequence). CDR3 length equals 15 residues. V lost 4 bases, J lost 0 bases, and 5 bases stayed unmatched. CDR3 in DNA: TGTGCCAGCAGCGGACAGGCCCTCAGCACAGATACGCAGTATTTT. It codes for CASSGQALSTDTQYF.

V is TRBV6-5 and J is TRBJ2-2, with 8 bases aligning to TRBD2. Trimming removed 6 bases from V and 8 bases from J; junction bases left unmatched: 5. The CDR3 has 13 residues. Germline V gene data show CDR1 as MNHEY and CDR2 as SVGAGI. The CDR3 DNA reads TGTGCCAGCAGGTCCAGCGGGGGTGGGGAGCTGTTTTTT. Residues: CASRSSGGGELFF.

The chain links TRBV7-8 to TRBJ1-6, with 9 bases fitting TRBD1. The CDR3 loop spans 16 amino acids. The V and J ends lost 5 bases and 8 bases, in that order; junction bases with no gene match: 10. Looked up from germline, CDR1 is SGHVS and CDR2 is FQNEAQ. The CDR3 nucleotides are TGTGCCAGCAGCCCAAGACCCGGGACAGGGTATTCACCCCTCCACTTT. It is translated as CASSPRPGTGYSPLHF.

This clone showed up just a few times. V and J are TRBV19 and TRBJ2-7; 11 bases map to TRBD2. Trimming took 5 bases from V and 6 from J; bases not matched to a gene: 9. The germline gives CDR1 LNHDA, CDR2 SQIVND (reference sequence). The CDR3 extends over 15 amino acids. CDR3 sequence: CASSVTSGGTSEQYF. The CDR3 nucleotides are TGTGCCAGTAGTGTAACTAGCGGGGGCACCAGCGAGCAGTACTTC.

The chain is built from TRBV12-3 or TRBV12-4 and TRBJ1-2; no firm D call. V lost 0 bases, J lost 7 bases, and 9 bases lay in between. This CDR3 spans 13 amino acids. CDR3 nucleotide sequence: TGTGCCAGCAGTTTAGCTCAGGAACGTGGCTACACCTTC. It encodes CASSLAQERGYTF.

V and J are TRBV5-1 and TRBJ2-6; 8 bases fit TRBD2. The CDR3 runs to 16 residues. J was trimmed by 0 bases and V by 2 bases; bases with no gene match: 1. CDR1 SGHRS and CDR2 YFSETQ come from the germline V gene. The CDR3 DNA follows: TGCGCCAGCAGCTTCAGCGGGAGCTCTGGGGCCAACGTCCTGACTTTC. It yields the protein CASSFSGSSGANVLTF.

The rearrangement joins TRBV27 to TRBJ1-2; 8 nucleotides line up with TRBD1. V lost 5 bases, J lost 4 bases, and 6 bases stayed unmatched. Per the germline V gene, CDR1 is MNHEY and CDR2 is SMNVEV (reference sequence). The CDR3 spans 14 residues. The CDR3 sequence is CASSQGAISYGYTF. Here the CDR3 DNA reads TGTGCCAGCAGTCAGGGGGCAATTAGCTATGGCTACACCTTC.

The rearrangement links TRBV3-1 (or the pseudogene TRBV3-2) to TRBJ2-7; perhaps TRBD2 as D (7 bases). From germline, CDR1 is LGHDT and CDR2 YNNKEL (reference sequence). V was trimmed by 3 bases and J by 2 bases, leaving 14 bases between them. The CDR3 is 15 residues long. CDR3 coding DNA: TGTGCCAGCAGCCAGAGTTGGGGGGGGCCCTACGAGCAGTACTTC. Its translation is CASSQSWGGPYEQYF.

The V call is TRBV7-8, the J call TRBJ1-2; D not certain. CDR3 length: 13 residues. Germline V CDR1 and CDR2: SGHVS, FQNEAQ. V was pared by 6 bases and J by 5 bases, with 13 bases between. The CDR3, as DNA: TGTGCCAGCAGTCCCCGGGGTTTGTATGGCTACACCTTC. It encodes CASSPRGLYGYTF.

The chain joins TRBV5-4 to TRBJ2-2, with D possibly being TRBD2 (5 bases). Germline assignment: CDR1 SGHNT and CDR2 YYREEE (reference sequence). The CDR3 sequence is 15 residues long. Deletions cut 5 bases from V and 6 bases from J, with 17 bases between. CDR3 sequence (DNA): TGTGCCAGCAGTCGTCAGGTGGGGAGCGCCGGGGAGCTGTTTTTT. Encoded protein: CASSRQVGSAGELFF.

The V and J genes are TRBV6-5 and TRBJ2-5, with TRBD1 matching over 10 bases. V shed 6 bases and J 5 bases; nucleotides not matched to a gene: 6. Germline loops: CDR1 MNHEY, CDR2 SVGAGI. CDR3 length: 14 residues. Written as DNA, the CDR3 is TGTGCCAGCAGGCGACAGGGGGCGTTTGAGACCCAGTACTTC. Its translation is CASRRQGAFETQYF.